This is a list of T cell receptor beta chains from one sample in a study of blood T cells in healthy people across ages. TCRdb redid the calling of the 5' RACE reads with MiXCR, one entry per CDR3 protein. The repertoire holds around 1.7 million distinct CDR3 sequences, with 28% as singletons. Sequences were obtained from blood. All receptors come from a woman under 40 in good health. Each CDR3 is given with its conserved first and last residue. The size field is filled for only some rows; it gives once, few, many or a size class.

few TRBV27 CASSPKTGAGYTF
- TRBV3-1 CASSQDGLGEVTEAFF
- TRBV20-1 CSALTAGKTSRVLKIQLAKDTQYF
- TRBV28 CASSLGTTVDGYTF
- TRBV5-1 CASQGGPSNYGYTF
many TRBV20-1 CSAPLAGRVADTQYF
- TRBV25-1 CASSETGLVYEQFF
few TRBV27 CASSRRAGTLSYEQYF
once TRBV5-1 CASSLARRGDQETQYF
once TRBV29-1 CSVDSPGTEKLFF
many TRBV7-2 CASSLGGLAIQYF
few TRBV14 CASLQPGVARMLNNEQFF
few TRBV11-2 CASSLIGAGVREQYF
- TRBV12-3/TRBV12-4 CASSYAGVPNEQFF
- TRBV3-1 CASSPLETDTQYF
few TRBV24-1 CATSVVAYNSPLHF
many TRBV12-3/TRBV12-4 CASSYDYNEQFF
- TRBV20-1 CSATGRAGEQFF
few TRBV7-2 CASSLMRGEEAFF
- TRBV7-2 CASRLPAGGQDEQFF
few TRBV7-6 CASSLGVGGGEGYTF
few TRBV7-8 CASSLGLADLLQETQYF
many TRBV10-3 CAISDDMAGNIQYF
few TRBV12-2 CASRFWRSRVVRQPQHF
many TRBV28 CASSHIYEQYF
- TRBV12-3/TRBV12-4 CASSSLAGGLAGELFF
- TRBV7-7 CASRERGGGLSYNSPLHF
- TRBV5-1 CASGLEGYSNQPQHF
- TRBV21-1 CASSQGILQETQYF
many TRBV29-1 CSVVGEGSNAYGYTF
few TRBV9 CASSVEDRDDYEQYF
- TRBV7-2 CASSPREQRNEQFF
few TRBV5-1 CASSLQDIYNEQFF
- TRBV18 CASSPRVGYSGANVLTF
many TRBV12-3/TRBV12-4 CASSLGDATYEQYF
- TRBV20-1 CSARDLGANGYTF
few TRBV7-2 CASSLTSGRKDEQYF
- TRBV3-1 CASTDSSGAYYNEQYF
- TRBV9 CASSPRTGSMNEQFF
- TRBV7-2 CASSFDRGSYYEQYF
many TRBV28 CASSSGVYYGYTF
few TRBV12-3/TRBV12-4 CASSFGTSLGYTF
- TRBV5-1 CASSPDRPKQETQYF
- TRBV5-6 CASSTGRIQETQYF
few TRBV28 CASIIPGSNQPQHF
many TRBV12-3/TRBV12-4 CASSFSHEQYF
many TRBV20-1 CSARQGYGYTF
few TRBV18 CASSSGTGADTQYF
many TRBV6-6 CASMDSSTDTQYF
- TRBV12-3/TRBV12-4 CASARTGEKLFF